This is a list of T cell receptor beta chains from one sample in a study of blood T cell repertoires in COVID-19. The repertoire was sequenced with immunoSEQ multiplex PCR; TCRdb's copy has only in-frame clones and lacks some. The sample lists approximately 20,000 clones; over 65% were seen once. Material for sequencing was peripheral blood. The receptors shown here come from a human donor in a cohort sampled during active COVID-19. Each CDR3 is given with its conserved first and last residue. The D gene is left open where the match is weak. Clone sizes are given selectively: once, few, many, or a class where the clone is expanded.

clone_size: medium-sized
j_call: TRBJ2-3
d_call: TRBD2
v_call: TRBV28
cdr3_aa: CASRGVAGGGTDTQYF
cdr3_nt: TGTGCCAGCAGGGGGGTAGCGGGAGGTGGAACAGATACGCAGTATTTT

clone_size: few
j_call: TRBJ1-4
d_call: TRBD1
v_call: TRBV4-2
cdr3_aa: CASSQNGQGNEKLFF
cdr3_nt: TGTGCCAGCAGCCAGAATGGACAGGGGAATGAAAAACTGTTTTTT

clone_size: -
j_call: TRBJ2-7
d_call: -
v_call: TRBV18
cdr3_aa: CASSQRDEQYF
cdr3_nt: TGTGCCAGCTCACAGCGGGACGAGCAGTACTTC

clone_size: -
j_call: TRBJ2-5
d_call: TRBD2
v_call: TRBV6-2/TRBV6-3
cdr3_aa: CASSTIAGRQETQYF
cdr3_nt: TGTGCCAGCAGTACCATAGCGGGACGCCAAGAGACCCAGTACTTC

clone_size: -
j_call: TRBJ2-1
d_call: -
v_call: TRBV3-1/TRBV3-2
cdr3_aa: CASSQDWREIPDEQFF
cdr3_nt: TGTGCCAGCAGCCAAGATTGGAGGGAGATCCCGGATGAGCAGTTCTTC

clone_size: -
j_call: TRBJ1-4
d_call: -
v_call: TRBV11-2
cdr3_aa: CASSLGPSGEKLFF
cdr3_nt: TGTGCCAGCAGCTTGGGCCCAAGCGGGGAAAAACTGTTTTTT

clone_size: -
j_call: TRBJ2-7
d_call: TRBD1
v_call: TRBV27
cdr3_aa: CASSRRWDSYYEQYF
cdr3_nt: TGTGCCAGCAGTCGACGCTGGGACAGTTACTACGAGCAGTACTTC

clone_size: -
j_call: TRBJ2-5
d_call: -
v_call: TRBV19
cdr3_aa: CASSNQGSGLVETQYF
cdr3_nt: TGTGCCAGTAGTAACCAAGGAAGCGGTCTAGTGGAGACCCAGTACTTC

clone_size: -
j_call: TRBJ1-1
d_call: -
v_call: TRBV14
cdr3_aa: CASSPLQAMNTEAFF
cdr3_nt: TGTGCCAGCAGCCCTCTCCAGGCCATGAACACTGAAGCTTTCTTT

clone_size: -
j_call: TRBJ2-4
d_call: TRBD1
v_call: TRBV15
cdr3_aa: CATSRTDRNQNIQYF
cdr3_nt: TGTGCCACCAGCAGGACGGACAGGAACCAAAACATTCAGTACTTC

clone_size: -
j_call: TRBJ2-2
d_call: -
v_call: TRBV6-4
cdr3_aa: CASSDAQGGTGELFF
cdr3_nt: TGTGCCAGCAGTGACGCACAGGGCGGCACCGGGGAGCTGTTTTTT

clone_size: few
j_call: TRBJ2-1
d_call: -
v_call: TRBV5-8
cdr3_aa: CASSLRRSGLDNEQFF
cdr3_nt: TGTGCCAGCAGTCTCCGGCGTAGCGGCCTCGACAATGAGCAGTTCTTC

clone_size: -
j_call: TRBJ1-1
d_call: -
v_call: TRBV11-2
cdr3_aa: CASSSSDGGNTEAFF
cdr3_nt: TGTGCCAGCAGCTCGAGCGACGGGGGGAACACTGAAGCTTTCTTT

clone_size: -
j_call: TRBJ2-1
d_call: TRBD2
v_call: TRBV18
cdr3_aa: CASSPPGTSRGEQFF
cdr3_nt: TGTGCCAGCTCACCCCCCGGGACTAGTCGTGGTGAGCAGTTCTTC

clone_size: -
j_call: TRBJ2-4
d_call: TRBD2
v_call: TRBV27
cdr3_aa: CASSLTSGPGIQYF
cdr3_nt: TGTGCCAGCAGCCTGACTAGCGGGCCAGGTATCCAGTACTTC

clone_size: once
j_call: TRBJ1-5
d_call: TRBD1
v_call: TRBV27
cdr3_aa: CASSSRTGGDQPQHF
cdr3_nt: TGTGCCAGCAGTTCGCGAACAGGGGGAGATCAGCCCCAGCATTTT

clone_size: -
j_call: TRBJ1-1
d_call: -
v_call: TRBV6-5
cdr3_aa: CASYHRDNTEAFF
cdr3_nt: TGTGCCAGCTACCACAGGGACAACACTGAAGCTTTCTTT

clone_size: few
j_call: TRBJ1-5
d_call: -
v_call: TRBV19
cdr3_aa: CASSIVGHNQPQHF
cdr3_nt: TGTGCCAGTAGTATAGTAGGACATAATCAGCCCCAGCATTTT

clone_size: -
j_call: TRBJ2-5
d_call: TRBD1
v_call: TRBV18
cdr3_aa: CASSLNRGQETQYF
cdr3_nt: TGTGCCAGCTCCCTAAACAGGGGCCAAGAGACCCAGTACTTC

clone_size: once
j_call: TRBJ1-1
d_call: -
v_call: TRBV18
cdr3_aa: CASSPTLNTEAFF
cdr3_nt: TGTGCCAGCTCACCGACACTGAACACTGAAGCTTTCTTT

clone_size: -
j_call: TRBJ1-1
d_call: TRBD1
v_call: TRBV9
cdr3_aa: CASSPRGQPNTEAFF
cdr3_nt: TGTGCCAGCAGCCCAAGGGGACAGCCGAACACTGAAGCTTTCTTT

clone_size: -
j_call: TRBJ2-7
d_call: -
v_call: TRBV21-1
cdr3_aa: CASSPIRASGSSYEQYF
cdr3_nt: TGTGCCAGCAGCCCTATCCGGGCTAGCGGGAGTAGTTACGAGCAGTACTTC

clone_size: -
j_call: TRBJ2-1
d_call: TRBD2
v_call: TRBV4-3
cdr3_aa: CASSQETAGGPNEQFF
cdr3_nt: TGCGCCAGCAGCCAAGAAACAGCGGGAGGGCCCAATGAGCAGTTCTTC

clone_size: -
j_call: TRBJ1-2
d_call: TRBD1
v_call: TRBV29-1
cdr3_aa: CSDLRAGGKNYGYTF
cdr3_nt: TGCAGCGACCTAAGGGCAGGGGGCAAAAACTATGGCTACACCTTC

clone_size: -
j_call: TRBJ2-1
d_call: -
v_call: TRBV3-1/TRBV3-2
cdr3_aa: CASRARLLVHEQFF
cdr3_nt: TGTGCCAGCAGGGCTAGGCTTTTGGTCCATGAGCAGTTCTTC

clone_size: -
j_call: TRBJ2-7
d_call: -
v_call: TRBV6-5
cdr3_aa: CASSYRLGAISYEQYF
cdr3_nt: TGTGCCAGCAGTTACCGACTAGGGGCTATCTCCTACGAGCAGTACTTC

clone_size: -
j_call: TRBJ2-3
d_call: -
v_call: TRBV14
cdr3_aa: CASSSLPWRATTDTQYF
cdr3_nt: TGTGCCAGCAGCTCCCTTCCCTGGAGGGCTACCACAGATACGCAGTATTTT

clone_size: once
j_call: TRBJ1-2
d_call: -
v_call: TRBV28
cdr3_aa: CASSQIGGYGYTF
cdr3_nt: TGTGCCAGCAGCCAAATAGGGGGCTATGGCTACACCTTC

clone_size: few
j_call: TRBJ2-5
d_call: -
v_call: TRBV6-1
cdr3_aa: CASSEVLGGGGQETQYF
cdr3_nt: TGTGCCAGCAGTGAAGTTTTGGGGGGAGGGGGCCAAGAGACCCAGTACTTC

clone_size: once
j_call: TRBJ2-1
d_call: -
v_call: TRBV14
cdr3_aa: CASSLRLSGEQFF
cdr3_nt: TGTGCCAGCAGCCTTCGACTGAGCGGTGAGCAGTTCTTC

clone_size: -
j_call: TRBJ2-7
d_call: TRBD1
v_call: TRBV19
cdr3_aa: CASKIQGTAYEQYF
cdr3_nt: TGTGCCAGTAAGATACAGGGGACCGCCTACGAGCAGTACTTC

clone_size: few
j_call: TRBJ2-7
d_call: TRBD2
v_call: TRBV6-6
cdr3_aa: CASSTSGSYYEQYF
cdr3_nt: TGTGCCAGCAGCACTAGCGGGAGCTACTACGAGCAGTACTTC

clone_size: -
j_call: TRBJ1-1
d_call: -
v_call: TRBV5-1
cdr3_aa: CASSLGSGTEAFF
cdr3_nt: TGCGCCAGCAGCTTGGGTTCAGGCACTGAAGCTTTCTTT

clone_size: -
j_call: TRBJ2-5
d_call: -
v_call: TRBV5-1
cdr3_aa: CASSLTISGGETQYF
cdr3_nt: TGCGCCAGCAGCTTAACTATATCTGGGGGCGAGACCCAGTACTTC

clone_size: once
j_call: TRBJ2-5
d_call: TRBD1
v_call: TRBV28
cdr3_aa: CASTPQGYGTQYF
cdr3_nt: TGTGCCAGCACCCCACAGGGGTATGGGACCCAGTACTTC

clone_size: once
j_call: TRBJ2-2
d_call: -
v_call: TRBV6-4
cdr3_aa: CASSRQDDTGELFF
cdr3_nt: TGTGCCAGCAGTAGGCAGGATGACACCGGGGAGCTGTTTTTT

clone_size: -
j_call: TRBJ2-7
d_call: -
v_call: TRBV15
cdr3_aa: CATSRDVGRVDEQYF
cdr3_nt: TGTGCCACCAGCAGAGATGTGGGCAGGGTTGACGAGCAGTACTTC

clone_size: medium-sized
j_call: TRBJ2-2
d_call: -
v_call: TRBV28
cdr3_aa: CASTLAGELFF
cdr3_nt: TGTGCCAGCACCCTAGCCGGGGAGCTGTTTTTT

clone_size: -
j_call: TRBJ2-5
d_call: -
v_call: TRBV6-1
cdr3_aa: CASSEGGGVETQYF
cdr3_nt: TGTGCCAGCAGTGAAGGAGGCGGGGTAGAGACCCAGTACTTC

clone_size: few
j_call: TRBJ2-7
d_call: TRBD1
v_call: TRBV5-4
cdr3_aa: CASSSWTGGEQYF
cdr3_nt: TGTGCCAGCAGCTCCTGGACAGGGGGCGAGCAGTACTTC

clone_size: -
j_call: TRBJ1-4
d_call: TRBD1
v_call: TRBV6-4
cdr3_aa: CASSATGEANEKLFF
cdr3_nt: TGTGCCAGCAGCGCGACAGGGGAGGCCAATGAAAAACTGTTTTTT

clone_size: -
j_call: TRBJ2-3
d_call: TRBD2
v_call: TRBV28
cdr3_aa: CASSFPPIGGGSTDTQYF
cdr3_nt: TGTGCCAGCAGTTTTCCCCCTATTGGCGGGGGTTCCACAGATACGCAGTATTTT

clone_size: -
j_call: TRBJ1-4
d_call: -
v_call: TRBV3-1/TRBV3-2
cdr3_aa: CASSRNRAGAEKLFF
cdr3_nt: TGTGCCAGCAGTAGGAACAGGGCCGGGGCTGAAAAACTGTTTTTT

clone_size: once
j_call: TRBJ2-2
d_call: -
v_call: TRBV28
cdr3_aa: CASFWRSTGELFF
cdr3_nt: TGTGCCAGCTTTTGGCGGAGTACCGGGGAGCTGTTTTTT

clone_size: -
j_call: TRBJ2-7
d_call: -
v_call: TRBV4-2
cdr3_aa: CASSQDPSRAPSYEQYF
cdr3_nt: TGTGCCAGCAGCCAAGATCCATCAAGAGCGCCCTCCTACGAGCAGTACTTC

clone_size: -
j_call: TRBJ2-1
d_call: TRBD2
v_call: TRBV24-1
cdr3_aa: CATSRAGGITYNEQFF
cdr3_nt: TGTGCCACCTCACGAGCGGGGGGAATCACCTACAATGAGCAGTTCTTC

clone_size: -
j_call: TRBJ1-3
d_call: -
v_call: TRBV5-8
cdr3_aa: CASSLDGDWISGNTIYF
cdr3_nt: TGTGCCAGCAGCTTGGATGGTGACTGGATCTCTGGAAACACCATATATTTT

clone_size: -
j_call: TRBJ2-1
d_call: -
v_call: TRBV4-1
cdr3_aa: CASSQVQSVYEQFF
cdr3_nt: TGCGCCAGCAGCCAAGTGCAATCGGTCTATGAGCAGTTCTTC

clone_size: -
j_call: TRBJ1-5
d_call: -
v_call: TRBV28
cdr3_aa: CASSPHRKNQPQHF
cdr3_nt: TGTGCCAGCAGCCCACACAGGAAAAATCAGCCCCAGCATTTT

clone_size: -
j_call: TRBJ2-1
d_call: -
v_call: TRBV10-3
cdr3_aa: CAISVAVSYNEQFF
cdr3_nt: TGTGCCATCAGTGTAGCGGTCTCCTACAATGAGCAGTTCTTC

clone_size: medium-sized
j_call: TRBJ2-1
d_call: TRBD1
v_call: TRBV4-3
cdr3_aa: CASSQDKEVRGINEQFF
cdr3_nt: TGCGCCAGCAGCCAAGATAAGGAGGTCAGGGGGATTAATGAGCAGTTCTTC

clone_size: -
j_call: TRBJ2-5
d_call: -
v_call: TRBV6-5
cdr3_aa: CASNGGLTQYF
cdr3_nt: TGTGCCAGCAATGGCGGGCTGACCCAGTACTTC

clone_size: -
j_call: TRBJ2-1
d_call: TRBD2
v_call: TRBV19
cdr3_aa: CASQRSGRDYNEQFF
cdr3_nt: TGTGCCAGTCAACGGAGCGGGAGGGATTACAATGAGCAGTTCTTC

clone_size: few
j_call: TRBJ2-5
d_call: TRBD2
v_call: TRBV5-1
cdr3_aa: CASSLAGTSVPETQYF
cdr3_nt: TGCGCCAGCAGCTTGGCCGGGACTAGCGTGCCAGAGACCCAGTACTTC

clone_size: -
j_call: TRBJ2-3
d_call: -
v_call: TRBV2
cdr3_aa: CASSVGVTQYF
cdr3_nt: TGTGCCAGCAGTGTAGGGGTTACGCAGTATTTT

clone_size: -
j_call: TRBJ2-7
d_call: TRBD1
v_call: TRBV28
cdr3_aa: CASSPTGTGSREQYF
cdr3_nt: TGTGCCAGCAGTCCGACCGGGACAGGGTCCCGCGAGCAGTACTTC

clone_size: -
j_call: TRBJ2-1
d_call: TRBD2
v_call: TRBV7-6
cdr3_aa: CASSLVAGTLSGNEQFF
cdr3_nt: TGTGCCAGCAGCTTAGTAGCGGGGACCCTCTCGGGAAATGAGCAGTTCTTC

clone_size: -
j_call: TRBJ2-7
d_call: TRBD1
v_call: TRBV6-6
cdr3_aa: CAIAGQAHYEQYF
cdr3_nt: TGTGCCATTGCGGGACAGGCCCACTACGAGCAGTACTTC